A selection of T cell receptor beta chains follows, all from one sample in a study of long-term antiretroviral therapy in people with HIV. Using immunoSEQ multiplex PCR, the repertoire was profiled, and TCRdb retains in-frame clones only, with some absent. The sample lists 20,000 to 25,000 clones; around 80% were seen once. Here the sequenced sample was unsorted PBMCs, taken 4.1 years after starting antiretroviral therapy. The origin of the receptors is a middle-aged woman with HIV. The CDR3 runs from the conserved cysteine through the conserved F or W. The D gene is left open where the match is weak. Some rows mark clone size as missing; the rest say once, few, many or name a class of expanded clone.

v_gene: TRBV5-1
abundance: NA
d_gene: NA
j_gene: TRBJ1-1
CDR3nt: TGCGCCAGCAGCTTGTTGAGGGGCACTGAAGCTTTCTTT
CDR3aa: CASSLLRGTEAFF

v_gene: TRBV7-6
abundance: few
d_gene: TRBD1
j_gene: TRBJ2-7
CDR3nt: TGTGCCAGCAGCTTAGCGGGGACAGGCCGCGGCGAGCAGTACTTC
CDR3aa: CASSLAGTGRGEQYF

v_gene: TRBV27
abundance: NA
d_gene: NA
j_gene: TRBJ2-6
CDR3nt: TGTGCCAGCAGTCCTATCCGGTCGGTTGGGGCCAACGTCCTGACTTTC
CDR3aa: CASSPIRSVGANVLTF

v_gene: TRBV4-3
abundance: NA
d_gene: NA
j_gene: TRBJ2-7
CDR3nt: TGCGCCAGCAGCCAAGAAGTCGGCCTCGCGGACTACGAGCAGTACTTC
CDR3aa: CASSQEVGLADYEQYF

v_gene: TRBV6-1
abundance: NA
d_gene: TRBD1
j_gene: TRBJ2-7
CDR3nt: TGTGCCAGCAGTGAAGTAGGACAGGCCCCCTACGAGCAGTACTTC
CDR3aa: CASSEVGQAPYEQYF

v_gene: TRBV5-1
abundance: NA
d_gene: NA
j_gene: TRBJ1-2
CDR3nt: TGCGCCAGCAGCTTGGTGAGGGAGAAGTATGGCTACACCTTC
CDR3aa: CASSLVREKYGYTF

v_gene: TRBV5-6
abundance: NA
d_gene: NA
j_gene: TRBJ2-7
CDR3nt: TGTGCCAGCAGCGCCTCCGGGACCCAGAGAAGGTACGAGCAGTACTTC
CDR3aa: CASSASGTQRRYEQYF

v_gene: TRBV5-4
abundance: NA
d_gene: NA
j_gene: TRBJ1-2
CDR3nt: TGTGCCAGCAGCTTGGGACAGGCCCCCGGCTACACCTTC
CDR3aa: CASSLGQAPGYTF

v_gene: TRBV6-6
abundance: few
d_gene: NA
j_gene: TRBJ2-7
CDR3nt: TGTGCCAGCAGTTACTCGGTCGGCGGGATGTCTCCCGAGCAGTACTTC
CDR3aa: CASSYSVGGMSPEQYF

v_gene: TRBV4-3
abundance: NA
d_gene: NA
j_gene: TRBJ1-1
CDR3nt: TGCGCCAGCAGTCGTACCAGTATGAACACTGAAGCTTTCTTT
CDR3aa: CASSRTSMNTEAFF

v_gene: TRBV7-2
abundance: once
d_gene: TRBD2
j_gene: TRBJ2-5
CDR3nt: TGTGCCAGCAGCTCCCTTGGACTAGCGGGGCCCCGGGTAACCCAGTACTTC
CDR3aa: CASSSLGLAGPRVTQYF

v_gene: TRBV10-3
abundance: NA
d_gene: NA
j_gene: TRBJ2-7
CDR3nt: TGTGCCGCCAGAAGCCAACAGGGTAACTCCTACGAGCAGTACTTC
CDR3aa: CAARSQQGNSYEQYF

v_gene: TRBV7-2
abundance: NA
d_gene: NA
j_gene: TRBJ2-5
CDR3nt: TGTGCCAGCAGCCAAGGGGAAAACCAAGAGACCCAGTACTTC
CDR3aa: CASSQGENQETQYF

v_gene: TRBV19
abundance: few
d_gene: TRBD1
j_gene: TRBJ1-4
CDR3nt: TGTGCCAGCCTTGGACAGGGCGGCGAAAAACTGTTTTTT
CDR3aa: CASLGQGGEKLFF

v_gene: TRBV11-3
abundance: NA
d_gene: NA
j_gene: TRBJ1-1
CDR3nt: TGTGCCAGCAGCTTCTCAGGGGCGGACACTGAAGCTTTCTTT
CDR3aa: CASSFSGADTEAFF

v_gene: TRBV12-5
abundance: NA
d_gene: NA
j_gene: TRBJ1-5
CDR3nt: TGTGCTAGTGGTTTGGCAGGCAATCAGCCCCAGCATTTT
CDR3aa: CASGLAGNQPQHF

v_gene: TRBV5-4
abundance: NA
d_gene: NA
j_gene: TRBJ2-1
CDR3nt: TGTGCCAGCAGCTCAAGTATCAGCTCCTACAATGAGCAGTTCTTC
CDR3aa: CASSSSISSYNEQFF

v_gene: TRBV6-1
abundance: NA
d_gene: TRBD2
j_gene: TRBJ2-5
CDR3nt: TGTGCCAGCAGCGAAGGGACTAGCGGGGGCCAAGAGACCCAGTACTTC
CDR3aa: CASSEGTSGGQETQYF

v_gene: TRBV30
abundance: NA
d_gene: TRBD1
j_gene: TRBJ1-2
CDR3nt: TGTGCCTGGAGTGTAGGCAGGGGGCTTTATGGCTACACCTTC
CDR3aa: CAWSVGRGLYGYTF

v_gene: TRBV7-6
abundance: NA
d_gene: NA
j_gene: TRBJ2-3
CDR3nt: TGTGCCAGCAGCTTATCGGACAGCACAGATACGCAGTATTTT
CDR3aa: CASSLSDSTDTQYF

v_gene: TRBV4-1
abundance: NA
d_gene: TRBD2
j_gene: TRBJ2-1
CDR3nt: TGCGCCAGCAGCCAAGGGACTACTAGCGGGAGTATTGATGAGCAGTTCTTC
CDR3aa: CASSQGTTSGSIDEQFF

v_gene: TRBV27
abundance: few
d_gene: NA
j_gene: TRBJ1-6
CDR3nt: TGTGCCAGCAGTTCAATATTTGGACCAAATTCACCCCTCCACTTT
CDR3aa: CASSSIFGPNSPLHF